This TCR beta chain originates from a study of cytomegalovirus exposure and HLA in healthy donors. The ends lost 3 bases at V and 1 base at J; junction bases unmatched: 15. CDR1 and CDR2 (germline): KGHSH, LQKENI. The CDR3 has 19 amino acids. Primers: 60 Vbeta forward and 13 Jbeta reverse. Produced via immunoSEQ multiplex PCR; TCRdb's table is partial and in-frame only. The sample includes 150,000 to 200,000 clones, approximately 84% of them seen just once. Specimen: PBMCs. The chain is built from TRBV18 and TRBJ2-3; 8 bases are a match to TRBD2. This TCR derives from a boy between 5 and 17 years old in good health and CMV-seronegative. CDR3 DNA: TGTGCCAGCTCACCCTTAGCAAGCGGGGGAGTGGCCCGCACAGATACGCAGTATTTT. As protein: CASSPLASGGVARTDTQYF. The full variable domain, its missing parts supplied by reference TRBV18 and TRBJ2-3, is NAGVMQNPRHLVRRRGQEARLRCSPMKGHSHVYWYRQLPEEGLKFMVYLQKENIIDESGMPKERFSAEFPKEGPSILRIQQVVRGDSAAYFCASSPLASGGVARTDTQYFGPGTRLTVL.